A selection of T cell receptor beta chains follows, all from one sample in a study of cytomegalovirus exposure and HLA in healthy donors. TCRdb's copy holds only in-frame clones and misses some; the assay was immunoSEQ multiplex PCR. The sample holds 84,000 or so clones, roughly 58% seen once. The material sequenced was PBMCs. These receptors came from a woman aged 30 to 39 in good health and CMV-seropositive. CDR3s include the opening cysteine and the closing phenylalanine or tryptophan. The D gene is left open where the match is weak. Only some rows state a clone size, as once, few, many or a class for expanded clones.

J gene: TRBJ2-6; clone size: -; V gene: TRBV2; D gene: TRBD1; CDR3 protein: CASSAGQGGANVLTF; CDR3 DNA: TGTGCCAGCAGTGCCGGACAGGGCGGGGCCAACGTCCTGACTTTC
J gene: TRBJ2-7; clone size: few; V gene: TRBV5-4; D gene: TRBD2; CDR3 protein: CASSSLGSGVSEQYF; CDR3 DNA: TGTGCCAGCAGCTCCCTGGGTAGCGGGGTGTCCGAGCAGTACTTC
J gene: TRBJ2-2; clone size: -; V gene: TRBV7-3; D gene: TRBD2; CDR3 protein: CAHNLGGGSLNTGELFF; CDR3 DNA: TGTGCCCACAATTTAGGCGGGGGATCCCTGAACACCGGGGAGCTGTTTTTT
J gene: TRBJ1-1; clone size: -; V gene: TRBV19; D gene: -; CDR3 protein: CASSKDRRTEAFF; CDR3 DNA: TGTGCCAGTAGTAAAGACAGGAGGACTGAAGCTTTCTTT
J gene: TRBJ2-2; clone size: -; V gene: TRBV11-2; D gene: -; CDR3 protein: CASSSGGQGNTGELFF; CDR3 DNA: TGTGCCAGCAGCTCCGGGGGGCAAGGGAACACCGGGGAGCTGTTTTTT
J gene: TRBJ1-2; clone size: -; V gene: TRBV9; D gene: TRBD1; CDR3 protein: CASSPHRGGGYTF; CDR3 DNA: TGTGCCAGCAGCCCCCACAGGGGTGGTGGCTACACCTTC
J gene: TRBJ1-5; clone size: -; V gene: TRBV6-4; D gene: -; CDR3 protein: CASSRDINQPQHF; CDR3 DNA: TGTGCCAGCAGCCGGGACATAAATCAGCCCCAGCATTTT
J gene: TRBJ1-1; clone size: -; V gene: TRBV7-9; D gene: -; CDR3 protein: CASSSPGGANTEAFF; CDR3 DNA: TGTGCCAGCAGCTCTCCTGGGGGGGCGAACACTGAAGCTTTCTTT
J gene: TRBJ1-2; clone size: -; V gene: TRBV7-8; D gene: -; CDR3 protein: CASRSDKIDYGYTF; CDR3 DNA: TGTGCCAGCAGATCGGACAAAATCGACTATGGCTACACCTTC
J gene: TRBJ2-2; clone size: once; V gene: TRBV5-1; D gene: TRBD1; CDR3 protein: CASSDQGQGAPGELFF; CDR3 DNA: TGCGCCAGCAGCGACCAGGGACAGGGGGCGCCCGGGGAGCTGTTTTTT
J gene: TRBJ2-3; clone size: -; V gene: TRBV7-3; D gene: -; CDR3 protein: CASSSSGEDTQYF; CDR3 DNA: TGTGCCAGCAGCTCCTCCGGGGAGGATACGCAGTATTTT
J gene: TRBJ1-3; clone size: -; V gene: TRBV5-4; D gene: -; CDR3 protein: CASSLGGGFGNTIYF; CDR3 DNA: TGTGCCAGCAGCTTGGGGGGAGGGTTTGGAAACACCATATATTTT
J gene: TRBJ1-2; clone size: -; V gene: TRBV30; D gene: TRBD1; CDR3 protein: CAWRSRQGACGYTF; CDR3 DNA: TGTGCCTGGAGATCCCGACAGGGGGCTTGTGGCTACACCTTC
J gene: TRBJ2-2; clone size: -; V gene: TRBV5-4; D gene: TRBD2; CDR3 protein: CASSPGLAGGPGTGELFF; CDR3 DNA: TGTGCCAGCAGCCCGGGACTAGCGGGGGGGCCGGGCACCGGGGAGCTGTTTTTT
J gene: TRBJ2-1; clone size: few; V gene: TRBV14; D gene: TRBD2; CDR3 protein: CASSHQRLAGGFSPYNEQFF; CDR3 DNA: TGTGCCAGCAGCCACCAAAGACTAGCGGGGGGCTTCAGCCCCTACAATGAGCAGTTCTTC
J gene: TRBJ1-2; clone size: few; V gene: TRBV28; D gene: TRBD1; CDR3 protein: CASSFVGTGIGYTF; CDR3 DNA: TGTGCCAGCAGTTTCGTCGGGACAGGGATTGGCTACACCTTC
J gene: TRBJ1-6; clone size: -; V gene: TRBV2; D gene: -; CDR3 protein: CASNQGLYSPLHF; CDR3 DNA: TGTGCCAGCAATCAGGGTCTGTATTCACCCCTCCACTTT
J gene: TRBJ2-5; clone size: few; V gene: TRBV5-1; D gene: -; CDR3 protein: CASSLAQGRETQYF; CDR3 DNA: TGCGCCAGCAGCTTGGCGCAGGGTAGAGAGACCCAGTACTTC
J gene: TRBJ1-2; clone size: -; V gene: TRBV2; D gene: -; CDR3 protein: CASSPRGADYGYTF; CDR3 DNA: TGTGCCAGCAGCCCGCGGGGGGCGGACTATGGCTACACCTTC
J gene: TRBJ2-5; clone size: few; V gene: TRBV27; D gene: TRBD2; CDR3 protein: CASSRRTSGRQETQYF; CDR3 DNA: TGTGCCAGCAGCCGTAGGACTAGCGGCCGCCAGGAGACCCAGTACTTC
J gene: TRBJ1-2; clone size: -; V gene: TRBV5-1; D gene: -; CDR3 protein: CASSPRADYGYPF; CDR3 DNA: TGCGCCAGCAGCCCGAGGGCGGACTATGGCTACCCCTTC
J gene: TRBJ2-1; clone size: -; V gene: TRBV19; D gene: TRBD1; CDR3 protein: CASSRQGAYNEQFF; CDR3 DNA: TGTGCCAGTAGTCGACAGGGAGCTTACAATGAGCAGTTCTTC
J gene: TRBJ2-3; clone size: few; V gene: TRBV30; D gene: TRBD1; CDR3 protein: CAWSPKTGASTDTQYF; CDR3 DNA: TGTGCCTGGAGTCCTAAGACAGGGGCTAGCACAGATACGCAGTATTTT
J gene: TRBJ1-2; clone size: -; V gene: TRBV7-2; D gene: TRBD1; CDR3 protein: CASSLTSFKTGRDYGYTF; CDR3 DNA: TGTGCCAGCAGCTTGACGAGTTTCAAGACAGGGCGGGACTATGGCTACACCTTC
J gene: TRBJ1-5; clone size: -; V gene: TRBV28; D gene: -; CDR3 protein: CASSLGGRNQPQHF; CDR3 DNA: TGTGCCAGCAGTTTAGGAGGGCGGAATCAGCCCCAGCATTTT
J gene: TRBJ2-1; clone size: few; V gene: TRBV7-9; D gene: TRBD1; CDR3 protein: CASSFGQGADEQFF; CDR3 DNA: TGTGCCAGCAGCTTCGGACAGGGGGCCGATGAGCAGTTCTTC
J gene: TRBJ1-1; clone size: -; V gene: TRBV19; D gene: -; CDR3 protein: CASSLTQNTEAFF; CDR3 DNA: TGTGCCAGTAGTTTGACACAGAACACTGAAGCTTTCTTT
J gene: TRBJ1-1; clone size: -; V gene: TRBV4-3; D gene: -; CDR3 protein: CASSQDRGQMNTEAFF; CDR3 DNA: TGCGCCAGCAGCCAAGATAGAGGACAGATGAACACTGAAGCTTTCTTT
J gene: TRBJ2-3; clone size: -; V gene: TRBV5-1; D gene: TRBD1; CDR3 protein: CASSGTGTTDTQYF; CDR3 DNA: TGCGCCAGCAGTGGGACAGGAACCACAGATACGCAGTATTTT
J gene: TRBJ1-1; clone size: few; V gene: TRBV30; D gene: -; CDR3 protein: CAWSNTGKGFNTEAFF; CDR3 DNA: TGTGCCTGGAGTAATACAGGGAAGGGGTTTAACACTGAAGCTTTCTTT
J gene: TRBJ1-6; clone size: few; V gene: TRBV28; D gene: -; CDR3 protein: CASTLSSYNSPLHF; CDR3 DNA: TGTGCCAGCACCCTAAGCTCCTATAATTCACCCCTCCACTTT
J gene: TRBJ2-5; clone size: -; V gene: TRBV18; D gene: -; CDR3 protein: CASSPTSRETQYF; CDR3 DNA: TGTGCCAGCTCCCCAACTAGCCGGGAGACCCAGTACTTC
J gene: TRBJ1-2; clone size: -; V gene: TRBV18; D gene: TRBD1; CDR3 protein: CASSLTGGADYGYTF; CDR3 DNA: TGTGCCAGCTCACTAACAGGGGGCGCGGACTATGGCTACACCTTC
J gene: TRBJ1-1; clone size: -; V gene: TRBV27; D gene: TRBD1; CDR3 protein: CASSPIYRGRETEAFF; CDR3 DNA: TGTGCCAGCAGTCCGATATACAGGGGGCGAGAAACTGAAGCTTTCTTT
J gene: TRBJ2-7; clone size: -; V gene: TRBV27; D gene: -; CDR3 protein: CASSPLTGKPYEQYF; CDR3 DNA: TGTGCCAGCAGCCCTCTAACAGGGAAACCCTACGAGCAGTACTTC
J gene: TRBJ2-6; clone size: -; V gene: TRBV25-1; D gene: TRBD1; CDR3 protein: CASSEDRGVSGANVLTF; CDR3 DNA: TGTGCCAGCAGTGAGGACAGGGGGGTTTCTGGGGCCAACGTCCTGACTTTC
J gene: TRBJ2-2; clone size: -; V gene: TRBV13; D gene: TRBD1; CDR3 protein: CASSPGTGGTGELFF; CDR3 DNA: TGTGCCAGCAGCCCCGGGACAGGGGGCACCGGGGAGCTGTTTTTT
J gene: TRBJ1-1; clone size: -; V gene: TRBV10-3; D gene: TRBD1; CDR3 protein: CAISAGTGRRAFF; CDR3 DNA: TGTGCCATCAGTGCCGGGACAGGGAGACGCGCTTTCTTT
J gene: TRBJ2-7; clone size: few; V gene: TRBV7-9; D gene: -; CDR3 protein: CASSLSSYEQYF; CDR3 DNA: TGTGCCAGCAGCCTTAGCTCCTACGAGCAGTACTTC
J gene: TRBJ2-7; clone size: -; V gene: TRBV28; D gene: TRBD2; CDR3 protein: CASGGGKSPYEQYF; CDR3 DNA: TGTGCCAGCGGGGGGGGGAAAAGCCCCTACGAGCAGTACTTC
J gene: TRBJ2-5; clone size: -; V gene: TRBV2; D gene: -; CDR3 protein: CASKRVETQYF; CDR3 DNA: TGTGCCAGCAAGAGGGTGGAGACCCAGTACTTC
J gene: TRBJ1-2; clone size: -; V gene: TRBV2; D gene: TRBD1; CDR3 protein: CASRLGQYYGYTF; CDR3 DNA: TGTGCCAGCAGGTTGGGACAGTATTATGGCTACACCTTC
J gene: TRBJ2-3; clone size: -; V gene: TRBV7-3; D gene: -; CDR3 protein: CASSLQGGALSTDTQYF; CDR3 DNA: TGTGCCAGCAGCCTCCAGGGGGGCGCCTTGAGCACAGATACGCAGTATTTT
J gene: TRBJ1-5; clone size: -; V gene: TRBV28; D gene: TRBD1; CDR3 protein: CASHPGTVNQPQHF; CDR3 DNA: TGTGCCAGCCACCCCGGGACAGTCAATCAGCCCCAGCATTTT
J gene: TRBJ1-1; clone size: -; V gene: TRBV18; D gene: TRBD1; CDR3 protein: CASYRQGITEAFF; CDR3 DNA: TGTGCCAGCTATCGACAGGGGATCACTGAAGCTTTCTTT
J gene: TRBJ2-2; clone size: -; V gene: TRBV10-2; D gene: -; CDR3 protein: CASDAGTPTGELFF; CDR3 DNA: TGCGCCAGCGACGCCGGGACACCCACCGGGGAGCTGTTTTTT
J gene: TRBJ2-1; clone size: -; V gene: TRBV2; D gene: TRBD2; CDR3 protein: CASTAGLAGVHEQFF; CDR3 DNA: TGTGCCAGCACCGCAGGACTAGCGGGGGTCCATGAGCAGTTCTTC
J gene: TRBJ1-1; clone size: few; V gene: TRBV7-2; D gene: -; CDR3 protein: CASSLRLEGRGAFF; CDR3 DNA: TGTGCCAGCAGCTTAAGGTTAGAGGGGCGGGGAGCTTTCTTT
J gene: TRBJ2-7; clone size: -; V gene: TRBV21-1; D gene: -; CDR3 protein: CAIRDRGEPYEQYF; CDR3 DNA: TGTGCCATAAGAGACAGGGGTGAGCCCTACGAGCAGTACTTC
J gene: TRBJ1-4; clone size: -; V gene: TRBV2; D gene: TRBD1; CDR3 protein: CASRGQSLANEKLFF; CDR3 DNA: TGTGCCAGCAGGGGACAGTCCTTAGCTAATGAAAAACTGTTTTTT
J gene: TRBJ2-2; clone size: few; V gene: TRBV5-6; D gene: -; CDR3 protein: CASSFTGTRNTGELFF; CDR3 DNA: TGTGCCAGCAGCTTTACCGGGACACGGAACACCGGGGAGCTGTTTTTT
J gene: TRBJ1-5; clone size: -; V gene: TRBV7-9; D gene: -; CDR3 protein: CASSSNNKPQHF; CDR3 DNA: TGTGCCAGCAGCTCCAACAATAAGCCCCAGCATTTT
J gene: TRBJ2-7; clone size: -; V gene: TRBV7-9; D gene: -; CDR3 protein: CSSSNPGYEQYF; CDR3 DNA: TGTTCCAGCAGCAACCCGGGTTACGAGCAGTACTTC
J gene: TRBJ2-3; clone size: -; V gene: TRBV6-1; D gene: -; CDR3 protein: CASSDPPNTQYF; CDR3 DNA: TGTGCCAGCAGTGACCCCCCAAATACGCAGTATTTT
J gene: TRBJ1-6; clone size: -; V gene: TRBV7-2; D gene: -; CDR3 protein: CASSLVWGEGPNSPLHF; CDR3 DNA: TGTGCCAGCAGCCTGGTCTGGGGGGAAGGACCTAATTCACCCCTCCACTTT